Shown below are 20 T cell receptor beta chains from a single sample sequenced in a study of cytomegalovirus exposure and HLA in healthy donors. The PCR employed 60 Vbeta primers together with 13 Jbeta primers. Measured with immunoSEQ multiplex PCR; TCRdb has only the in-frame clones, and not every one. The top ten hold 2% to 3% of the sample, which has 110,000 to 150,000 clones, around 78% seen once. The specimen was PBMCs. The receptor set was obtained from a woman aged 18-29 years in good health and CMV-seropositive.

This clone has just a few counts. This chain joins TRBV5-6 and TRBJ2-5; TRBD1 matches 9 bases. The CDR3 contains 15 residues. Germline trimming cut 4 bases from V and 3 bases from J; bases unmatched to any gene: 7. Germline CDR1 and CDR2: SGHDT and YYEEEE. The CDR3 DNA is TGTGCCAGCAGCCGCCCGGGACAGGGTGAAGAGACCCAGTACTTC. Translating gives CASSRPGQGEETQYF.

The rearrangement links TRBV14 to TRBJ1-2; 7 positions agree with TRBD1. The CDR3 contains 16 residues. After removal of 4 bases from V and 3 bases from J, the junction contained 11 bases not matched to a gene. CDR1 and CDR2 (germline): SGHDN, FVKESK. CDR3 loop: CASSPITGQTHYGYTF. For the CDR3, the DNA is TGTGCCAGCAGCCCGATCACGGGACAGACCCACTATGGCTACACCTTC.

This chain connects TRBV29-1 to TRBJ2-7, with 8 bases lining up with TRBD1. Germline trimming cut 6 bases from V and 5 bases from J; bases unmatched to any gene: 6. The germline gives CDR1 SQVTM, CDR2 ANQGSEA. There are 12 residues in the CDR3. The CDR3 nucleotides read TGCAGCGTCGTTGGACAGGGCCACGAGCAGTACTTC. Translating gives CSVVGQGHEQYF.

The chain is built from TRBV10-3 and TRBJ1-3, with D possibly being TRBD1 (5 bases). The CDR3 spans 16 residues. Germline V CDR1 and CDR2: ENHRY, SYGVKD. With 4 bases removed from V and 6 bases from J, the gap between germline ends came to 19 bases. CDR3 coding DNA: TGTGCCATCAGTGCCCACTCCTCGGGGGTAGCAAACACCATATATTTT. Residues: CAISAHSSGVANTIYF.

The rearrangement joins TRBV14 to TRBJ2-3, with TRBD2 matching over 7 bases. In germline, CDR1 is SGHDN, CDR2 FVKESK. With 0 bases clipped from V and 2 bases from J, the junction kept 5 bases outside the gene matches. This CDR3 contains 16 residues. CDR3 loop: CASSQELRGITDTQYF. The CDR3 DNA reads TGTGCCAGCAGCCAAGAGTTGCGGGGGATCACAGATACGCAGTATTTT.

The genes are TRBV19 and TRBJ1-2; D is perhaps TRBD1 (6 bases). Germline V gives CDR1 LNHDA, CDR2 SQIVND (reference sequence). The length of the CDR3 is 14 residues. Between the trimmed V and J ends, which lost 7 bases and 2 bases, there was a span of 14 bases. CDR3 loop: CASNPQGRNYGYTF. CDR3 sequence (DNA): TGTGCCAGTAATCCACAGGGAAGGAACTATGGCTACACCTTC.

This clone has a handful of counts. V gene TRBV11-2 combines with J gene TRBJ1-2; 7 nucleotides line up with TRBD1. CDR3 length: 12 amino acids. V lost 1 base to trimming and J lost 14 bases; unmatched junction nucleotides: 7. CDR1 is SGHAT, CDR2 FQNNGV, per germline. The chain's CDR3 is CASSLGTGPLTF. The CDR3 nucleotides read TGTGCCAGCAGCTTAGGGACAGGCCCTCTGACCTTC.

The gene calls are TRBV19 and TRBJ1-1; D is undetermined. Trimming stripped 1 base from V and 5 bases from J, with 14 bases between. From germline, CDR1 is LNHDA and CDR2 SQIVND (reference sequence). The CDR3 has 15 amino acids. In DNA form, the CDR3 reads TGTGCCAGTAGTATAGCGGCGGGTAGTAATACTGAAGCTTTCTTT. Translation gives CASSIAAGSNTEAFF.

The chain combines TRBV7-8 with TRBJ1-4; D gene unclear. From germline, CDR1 is SGHVS and CDR2 FQNEAQ. V lost 5 bases and J 2 bases, leaving 12 bases between the germline ends. This CDR3 spans 15 amino acids. As DNA, the CDR3 is TGTGCCAGCAGCCGGAGGTTTGAGACTAATGAAAAACTGTTTTTT. It encodes CASSRRFETNEKLFF.

J is TRBJ1-5 and V is TRBV18; no clear D gene. This CDR3 region has 15 residues. Trimming cost V 3 bases and J 4 bases, with 13 bases left between them. Germline V gives CDR1 KGHSH, CDR2 LQKENI. CDR3 region: CASSPISSGNQPQHF. The DNA of the CDR3 is TGTGCCAGCTCACCGATCTCCAGTGGTAATCAGCCCCAGCATTTT.

J is TRBJ1-3 and V is TRBV6-5; no definite D call. Trimming cost V 4 bases and J 4 bases, with 17 bases left between them. CDR3 length: 16 amino acids. CDR1 and CDR2 from the germline V gene are MNHEY and SVGAGI. CDR3 sequence: CASSSLRHLVGNTIYF. The CDR3 DNA follows: TGTGCCAGCAGTTCCCTACGACATTTGGTAGGAAACACCATATATTTT.

The chain uses TRBV27 and TRBJ2-1, with D unresolved. The CDR3 extends over 14 amino acids. Trimming left V 0 bases short and J 7 bases short, with 10 bases between. Per the germline V gene, CDR1 is MNHEY and CDR2 is SMNVEV (reference sequence). The CDR3 DNA sequence: TGTGCCAGCAGTTTATCCGTCCTTGAGAATGAGCAGTTCTTC. Residues: CASSLSVLENEQFF.

This clone was observed a few times. The J gene is TRBJ1-1, the V gene TRBV30; D unclear. The CDR3 is made up of 15 amino acids. Germline loops: CDR1 GTSNPN, CDR2 SVGIG (reference sequence). Trimming pared 2 bases from V and 10 bases from J, leaving 23 bases between. As DNA, the CDR3 is TGTGCCTGGAGTAGGGCGGGCACTCACCTCAACGGAGCTTTCTTT. Translation: CAWSRAGTHLNGAFF.

This rearrangement joins TRBV5-8 to TRBJ2-2; TRBD2 matches at 7 bases. This CDR3 has 17 amino acids. V gave up 0 bases and J gave up 3 bases; unmatched junction bases: 8. CDR1 is SGHTS, CDR2 YDEGEE, per germline. The DNA for the CDR3 is TGTGCCAGCAGCTTGGACCTGGGGGGGGACTACACCGGGGAGCTGTTTTTT. Translating it yields CASSLDLGGDYTGELFF.

J is TRBJ2-7 and V is TRBV29-1; 11 bases map to TRBD1. Germline V CDR1 and CDR2: SQVTM, ANQGSEA. V was clipped by 5 bases and J by 3 bases; unmatched bases: 12. The length of the CDR3 is 16 residues. CDR3 sequence (DNA): TGCAGCGTTCAATCACGGGCCGGGACAGGGGGCTACGAGCAGTACTTC. Amino acids: CSVQSRAGTGGYEQYF.

The chain uses TRBV27 and TRBJ1-1; no firm D call. The CDR3 has 16 amino acids. The ends were cut back, 7 bases at V and 3 bases at J, with 21 bases in the middle. Germline V gene sequence: CDR1 MNHEY, CDR2 SMNVEV (reference sequence). CDR3: CASTRGSGGPYTEAFF. In nucleotides, the CDR3 is TGTGCCAGCACCAGAGGCTCGGGAGGGCCCTACACTGAAGCTTTCTTT.

The CDR3 spells CASSQVPFQGGWTEAFF. For the CDR3, the DNA is TGTGCCAGCAGCCAAGTCCCCTTCCAGGGAGGTTGGACTGAAGCTTTCTTT. V usage is TRBV4-2 and J usage is TRBJ1-1; tentatively, D is TRBD1 (5 bases). CDR3 length: 17 amino acids. V was cut by 1 base and J by 5 bases, with 20 bases left in between. Germline V gives CDR1 LGHNA, CDR2 YNFKEQ.

V and J are TRBV4-3 and TRBJ1-1, with 9 bases matching TRBD1. CDR1 is LGHNA, CDR2 YSLEER, per germline. J gave up 5 bases and V 3 bases, and 10 bases lay outside the gene matches. The CDR3 contains 16 residues. CDR3 bases: TGCGCCAGCAGCCAGGAGATTGGACAGGGGTGGACTGAAGCTTTCTTT. Its translation: CASSQEIGQGWTEAFF.

This chain joins TRBV19 and TRBJ1-5; a possible D gene is TRBD1 (6 bases). Looked up from germline, CDR1 is LNHDA and CDR2 is SQIVND (reference sequence). This CDR3 contains 15 residues. The V gene lost 1 base and the J gene lost 1 base, with 8 bases spanning the gap. The CDR3 DNA reads as TGTGCCAGTAGTATAGTAACAGGGAGCAATCAGCCCCAGCATTTT. Residues: CASSIVTGSNQPQHF.

The chain recombines TRBV27 with TRBJ1-6; D gene ambiguous. Germline V gene lookup returns CDR1 MNHEY and CDR2 SMNVEV (reference sequence). Trimming removed 8 bases from V and 0 bases from J, with 8 bases in between. The CDR3 is made up of 14 amino acids. The CDR3 DNA reads as TGTGCCAGCGCGAGCTTCTCCTATAATTCACCCCTCCACTTT. Protein product: CASASFSYNSPLHF.